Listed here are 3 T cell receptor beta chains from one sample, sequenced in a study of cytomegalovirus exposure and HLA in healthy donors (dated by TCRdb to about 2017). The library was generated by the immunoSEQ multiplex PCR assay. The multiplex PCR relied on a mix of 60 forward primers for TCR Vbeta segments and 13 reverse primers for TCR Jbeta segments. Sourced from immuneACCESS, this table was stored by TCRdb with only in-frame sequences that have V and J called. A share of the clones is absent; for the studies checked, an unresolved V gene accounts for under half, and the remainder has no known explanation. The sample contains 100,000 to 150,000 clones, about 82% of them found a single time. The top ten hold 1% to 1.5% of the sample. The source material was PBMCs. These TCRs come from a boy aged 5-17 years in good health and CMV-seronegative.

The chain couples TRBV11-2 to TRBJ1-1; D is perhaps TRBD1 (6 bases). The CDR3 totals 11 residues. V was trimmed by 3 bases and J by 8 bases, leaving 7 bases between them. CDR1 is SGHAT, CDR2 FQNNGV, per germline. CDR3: CASSFTGEAFF. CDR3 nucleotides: TGTGCCAGCAGCTTCACAGGGGAAGCTTTCTTT.

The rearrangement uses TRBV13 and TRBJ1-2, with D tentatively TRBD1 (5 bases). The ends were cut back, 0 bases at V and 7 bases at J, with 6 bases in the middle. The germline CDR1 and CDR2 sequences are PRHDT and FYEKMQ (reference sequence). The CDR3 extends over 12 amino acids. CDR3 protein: CASSLGQGGYTF. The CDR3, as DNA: TGTGCCAGCAGCTTAGGCCAGGGTGGCTACACCTTC.

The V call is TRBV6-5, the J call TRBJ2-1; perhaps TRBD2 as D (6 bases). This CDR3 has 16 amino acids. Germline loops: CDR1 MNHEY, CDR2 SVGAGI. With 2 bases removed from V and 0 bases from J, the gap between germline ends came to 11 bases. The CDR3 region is CASSYAGRSSYNEQFF. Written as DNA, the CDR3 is TGTGCCAGCAGTTACGCCGGGAGAAGCTCCTACAATGAGCAGTTCTTC.